This passage covers 13 T cell receptor beta chains from one sample sequenced in a study of blood T cells in healthy people across ages. Sample-barcoded 5' priming and a J-beta primer mix drove a second PCR of 7 to 11 cycles. TCRdb re-called the 5' RACE reads through MiXCR, storing one row per CDR3 protein. The sample has 900,000 to 950,000 distinct CDR3 sequences, about 29% seen once. These data were also filed under a second study, of T cells of mothers and their children.

Sequencing used blood. The receptors were gathered from a middle-aged woman in good health.

The sample holds many counts of this clonotype. V usage is TRBV6-2 or TRBV6-3 and J usage is TRBJ2-7, with D perhaps TRBD2 (6 bases). This CDR3 comprises 14 residues. Trimming left V 4 bases short and J 2 bases short, with 12 bases between. From germline, CDR1 is MNHEY and CDR2 SVGEGT. The CDR3 loop reads CASSSGLDPYEQYF. In nucleotides, the CDR3 is TGTGCCAGCAGTTCGGGACTCGACCCCTACGAGCAGTACTTC.

In its sample, this clonotype was seen a few times. V is TRBV2 and J is TRBJ2-5; perhaps TRBD2 as D (6 bases). The ends were cut back, 5 bases at V and 0 bases at J, with 7 bases in the middle. This CDR3 is 13 amino acids long. Germline V lookup: CDR1 SNHLY, CDR2 FYNNEI. CDR3 bases: TGTGCCAGCAGTCGGGAGAACCAAGAGACCCAGTACTTC. This codes for CASSRENQETQYF.

This clonotype was counted only a few times. The chain has TRBV20-1 and TRBJ1-6; D gene unclear. Germline V gives CDR1 DFQATT, CDR2 SNEGSKA (reference sequence). The CDR3 has 12 amino acids. V shed 6 bases and J shed 14 bases, with 17 bases lying between them. CDR3 sequence: CSARARTLTLHF. CDR3 bases: TGCAGTGCCCGGGCCAGGACTCTCACCCTCCACTTT.

V is TRBV7-2 and J is TRBJ2-3; weak D call: TRBD2 (5 bases). Between the trimmed V and J ends, which lost 1 base and 0 bases, there was a span of 11 bases. The CDR3 spans 16 residues. The germline gives CDR1 SGHTA, CDR2 FQGNSA. The CDR3 spells CASSLVRVSSTDTQYF. The DNA of the CDR3 is TGTGCCAGCAGCTTAGTGCGGGTCTCTAGCACAGATACGCAGTATTTT. The full variable domain, in which reference TRBV7-2 and TRBJ2-3 provide the parts outside the CDR3, is GAGVSQSPSNKVTEKGKDVELRCDPISGHTALYWYRQSLGQGLEFLIYFQGNSAPDKSGLPSDRFSAERTGGSVSTLTIQRTQQEDSAVYLCASSLVRVSSTDTQYFGPGTRLTVL.

The chain combines TRBV28 with TRBJ1-2; D call uncertain. Per germline, CDR1 MDHEN and CDR2 SYDVKM. The CDR3 spans 13 residues. V lost 8 bases, J lost 8 bases, and 18 bases lay in between. The CDR3 coding sequence is TGTGCCAGCCGCACGACGGACTCAAGCGGCTACACCTTC. This codes for CASRTTDSSGYTF.

This clonotype has more than one count but fewer than ten. A much larger clone differs from this one at a single base, so this may be a read error. The gene calls are TRBV7-2 and TRBJ1-2; possible D gene TRBD1, 5 bases. V was trimmed by 3 bases and J by 6 bases, leaving 17 bases between them. This CDR3 is built from 15 residues. Per the germline V gene, CDR1 is SGHTA and CDR2 is FQGNSA. The CDR3 spells CASSFSAGRGNGYTF. For the CDR3, the DNA is TGTGCCAGCAGCTTTTCCGCGGGACGGGGGAATGGCTACACCTTC. Using reference TRBV7-2 and TRBJ1-2 for the parts outside the CDR3, the full variable domain is GAGVSQSPSNKVTEKGKDVELRCDPISGHTALYWYRQSLGQGLEFLIYFQGNSAPDKSGLPSDRFSAERTGGSVSTLTIQRTQQEDSAVYLCASSFSAGRGNGYTFGSGTRLTVV.

The chain joins TRBV7-7 to TRBJ2-3; the D is unclear. The germline gives CDR1 SSHAT, CDR2 FNYEAQ (reference sequence). There are 14 residues in the CDR3. The CDR3 loop reads CASSPGGSWDTQYF. The CDR3 DNA is TGTGCTAGCTCGCCCGGCGGTTCATGGGATACGCAGTATTTT.

The CDR3 bases are TGTGCCACCTCGGCAGCCAATCAGCCCCAGCATTTT. Amino acid sequence: CATSAANQPQHF. The J gene is TRBJ1-5, the V gene TRBV24-1; D remains unclear. The germline V and J ends were trimmed by 9 bases and 3 bases, with 8 bases remaining between them. Germline-derived CDR1 and CDR2 are KGHDR and SFDVKD. This CDR3 spans 12 amino acids.

V and J are TRBV9 and TRBJ2-2; D is undetermined. This CDR3 is 14 amino acids long. The germline V gene has CDR1 SGDLS and CDR2 YYNGEE. Trimming took 1 base from V and 3 from J, leaving 7 bases between them. The CDR3 bases are TGTGCCAGCAGCGTAAATAGCCACACCGGGGAGCTGTTTTTT. It yields the protein CASSVNSHTGELFF.

This clonotype was seen only a few times. The chain links TRBV28 to TRBJ1-2, with 12 nucleotides matching TRBD1. The CDR3 is 17 amino acids. Germline loops: CDR1 MDHEN, CDR2 SYDVKM. V lost 5 bases, J lost 1 base, and 8 bases stayed unmatched. The CDR3, as DNA: TGTGCCAGCAGTCCCTCCGGGACAGGGGGCCTTAACTATGGCTACACCTTC. Amino acid sequence: CASSPSGTGGLNYGYTF.

The chain combines TRBV7-7 with TRBJ1-1; D gene ambiguous. The germline V gene has CDR1 SSHAT and CDR2 FNYEAQ (reference sequence). V lost 5 bases to trimming and J lost 0 bases, with 7 bases between them. The CDR3 length is 13 residues. The CDR3 bases are TGTGCCAGCAGCACCAGCATGAACACTGAAGCTTTCTTT. Translating it yields CASSTSMNTEAFF.

This clonotype was counted only a few times. The chain couples TRBV28 to TRBJ2-7; 11 positions agree with TRBD1. J lost 5 bases, V lost 6 bases, and 9 bases had no gene match. This CDR3 region has 15 residues. Germline CDR1 is MDHEN and CDR2 is SYDVKM. The chain's CDR3 is CASRPPGQGVHEQYF. CDR3 nucleotide sequence: TGTGCCAGCAGACCGCCGGGACAGGGGGTCCACGAGCAGTACTTC.

This clonotype was seen ten or more times. The chain uses TRBV3-1 and TRBJ2-1; D perhaps matches TRBD1 (6 bases). The CDR3 loop spans 17 amino acids. Germline CDR1 and CDR2: LGHDT and YNNKEL (reference sequence). V lost 4 bases, J lost 0 bases, and 16 bases lay in between. CDR3 region: CASSLNGSRGSYNEQFF. CDR3 in DNA: TGTGCCAGCAGCCTTAACGGGTCCAGGGGCTCCTACAATGAGCAGTTCTTC.